The T cell receptor (beta chain) under discussion was sequenced for a study of blood T cell repertoires in COVID-19. The overall study: Sites in the United States, Italy and Spain provided acute and convalescent COVID-19 samples.

Repertoires were generated with immunoSEQ multiplex PCR, while TCRdb's copy carries only in-frame clones and drops some. The sample yields some 280,000 clones, 70% to 90% seen once. This CDR3 has 13 amino acids. The chain employs TRBV1 and TRBJ1-1; TRBD1 is the table's D call, not checked against the DNA. TRBV1 is a listed pseudogene. The source of this sequence is a woman aged 25 to 39 with active or convalescent COVID-19. The material sequenced was peripheral blood. The CDR3 sequence is CTSSRQMNTEAFF. In nucleotides, the CDR3 is TGCACCAGCAGCCGCCAGATGAACACTGAAGCTTTCTTT.